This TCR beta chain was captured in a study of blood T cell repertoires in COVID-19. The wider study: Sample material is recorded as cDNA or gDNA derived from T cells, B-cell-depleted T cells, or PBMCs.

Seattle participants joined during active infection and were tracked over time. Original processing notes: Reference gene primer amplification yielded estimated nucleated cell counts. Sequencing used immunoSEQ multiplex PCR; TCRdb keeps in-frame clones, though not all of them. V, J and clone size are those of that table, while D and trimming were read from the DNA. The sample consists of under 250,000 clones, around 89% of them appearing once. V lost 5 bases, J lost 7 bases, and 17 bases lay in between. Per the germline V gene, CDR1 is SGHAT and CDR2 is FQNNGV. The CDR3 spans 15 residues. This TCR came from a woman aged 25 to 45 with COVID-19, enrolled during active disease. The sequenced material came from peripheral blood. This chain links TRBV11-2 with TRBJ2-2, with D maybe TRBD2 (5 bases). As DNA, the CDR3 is TGTGCCAGCAGCCCCGGTGGTCAGGAGGTCGGGGAGCTGTTTTTT. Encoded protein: CASSPGGQEVGELFF.